This entry features one TCR beta chain sequence. The antigen is unknown. This specimen belongs to a study of cytomegalovirus exposure and HLA in healthy donors. Whole-study results and caveats: Associated with cytomegalovirus, according to the listing, were around 160 TCR beta chains. Most TCR sequences showed up rarely, but some public TCRs showed up in many donors. It was reportedly the case that the classifier diagnosed cytomegalovirus status with high specificity and sensitivity.

The V gene's germline CDR1 is SGDLS and CDR2 YYNGEE. The V segment lost 2 bases and the J segment 2 bases; nucleotides outside the gene matches: 6. This CDR3 comprises 16 residues. Profiled with immunoSEQ multiplex PCR; TCRdb holds only in-frame clones, not every one. The sample shows more than 150,000 clones, around 81% of them seen only once. The V gene is TRBV9, the J gene TRBJ2-1, with TRBD2 matching over 8 bases. The source is a woman between 18 and 29 years old in good health and CMV-seropositive. Sequenced: PBMCs. This chain's CDR3 is CASSVAGSGAYNEQFF. Here the CDR3 DNA reads TGTGCCAGCAGCGTCGCTGGTAGCGGGGCCTACAATGAGCAGTTCTTC.